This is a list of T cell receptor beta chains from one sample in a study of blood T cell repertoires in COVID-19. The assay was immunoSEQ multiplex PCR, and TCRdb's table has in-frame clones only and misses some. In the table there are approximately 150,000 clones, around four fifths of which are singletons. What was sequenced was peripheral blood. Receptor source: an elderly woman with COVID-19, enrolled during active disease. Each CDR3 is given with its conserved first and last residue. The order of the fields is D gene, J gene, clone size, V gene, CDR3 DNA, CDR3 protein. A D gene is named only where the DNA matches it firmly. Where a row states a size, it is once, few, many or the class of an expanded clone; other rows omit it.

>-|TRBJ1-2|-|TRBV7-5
TGTGTCAGAAGCTTAGACCAGGGGGCCGGCCACACCTTC
CVRSLDQGAGHTF
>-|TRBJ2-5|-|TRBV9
TGTGCCAGCAGCGTAGAGTGGAACAGTCCAGAGACCCAGTACTTC
CASSVEWNSPETQYF
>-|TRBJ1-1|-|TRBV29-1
TGCAGCGCCCGGGAAGGGCAGGCCAACACTGAAGCTTTCTTT
CSAREGQANTEAFF
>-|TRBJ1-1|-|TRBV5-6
TGTGCCAGCAGCCGTCCTGGGGGGGTGTCGTTGGTCTTT
CASSRPGGVSLVF
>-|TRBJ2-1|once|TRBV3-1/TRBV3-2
TGTGCCAGCAGCCCCTTCGGAGTCAATGAGCAGTTCTTC
CASSPFGVNEQFF
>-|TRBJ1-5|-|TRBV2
TGTGCCAGCAGCCAGACAGAGGATCAGCCCCAGCATTTT
CASSQTEDQPQHF
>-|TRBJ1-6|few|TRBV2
TGTGCCAGCAGAGACTCGGGTAATTCACCCCTCCACTTT
CASRDSGNSPLHF
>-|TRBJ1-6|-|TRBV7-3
TGTGCCAGCAGCTCAAGGCAGGGACCCCTCCACTTT
CASSSRQGPLHF
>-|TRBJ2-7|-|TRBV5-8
TGTGCCAGCAGGGAACAGGGACGTCGGGGCGAGCAGTACTTC
CASREQGRRGEQYF
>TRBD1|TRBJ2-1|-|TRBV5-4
TGTGCCAGCAGGCTGGGACAGGGGGACAGAAATGAGCAGTTCTTC
CASRLGQGDRNEQFF
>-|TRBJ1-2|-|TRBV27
TGTGCCACCCTGGGGCCAGCCGCTCACTATGGCTACACCTTC
CATLGPAAHYGYTF
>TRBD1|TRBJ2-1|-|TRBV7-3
TGTGCCAGCAGCTTTAACGGACAGGGTGGATACAATGAGCAGTTCTTC
CASSFNGQGGYNEQFF
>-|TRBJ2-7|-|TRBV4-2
TGTGCCAGCAGCCAACCAGGCTACGAGCAGTACTTC
CASSQPGYEQYF
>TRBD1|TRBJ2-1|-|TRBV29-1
TGCAGCGTCCAACCGGGACAGGGATATGAGCAGTTCTTC
CSVQPGQGYEQFF
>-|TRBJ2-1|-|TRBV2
TGTGCCAGCAGTGACGGGGTTTACAATGAGCAGTTCTTC
CASSDGVYNEQFF
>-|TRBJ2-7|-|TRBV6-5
TGTGCCACCTCGGGATGGGGGGACTCCACCTACGAGCAGTACTTC
CATSGWGDSTYEQYF
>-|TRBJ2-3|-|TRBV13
TGTGCCAGCAGCCCTAGTCACAACCCAGATACGCAGTATTTT
CASSPSHNPDTQYF
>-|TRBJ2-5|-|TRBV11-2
TGTGCCAGCAGCCCCCGTCCGCGGGCAGCGCACCAAGAGACCCAGTACTTC
CASSPRPRAAHQETQYF
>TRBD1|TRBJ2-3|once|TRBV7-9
TGTGCCAGCGACCCCGAGGGGGCCACAGATACGCAGTATTTT
CASDPEGATDTQYF
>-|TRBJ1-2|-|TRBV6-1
TGTGCCAGCAGTGAAATGCGGGACGGTAACTATGGCTACACCTTC
CASSEMRDGNYGYTF
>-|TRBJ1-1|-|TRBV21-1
TGTGCCAGCAGCAAAAGACAGCTGGTTGAAGCTTTCTTT
CASSKRQLVEAFF
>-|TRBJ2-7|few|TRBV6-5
TGTGCCAGCAAACAACGACAAACTTACTACGAGCAGTACTTC
CASKQRQTYYEQYF
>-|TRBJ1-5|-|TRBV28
TGTGCCAGCACAATTCCAGGGGATCAGCCCCAGCATTTT
CASTIPGDQPQHF
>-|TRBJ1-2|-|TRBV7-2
TGTGCCAGCAGCTTACTAGGGGTTAACTATGGCTACACCTTC
CASSLLGVNYGYTF
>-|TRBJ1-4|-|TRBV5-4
TGTGCCAGCAGCTTGGCGGGGAGGGAAGACGAAAAACTGTTTTTT
CASSLAGREDEKLFF